The sequence of this T cell receptor (beta chain) was determined in a study of blood T cell repertoires in COVID-19. The wider study: The samples span acute and convalescent COVID-19 from the United States, Italy and Spain. From T cells, B-cell-depleted T cells, or PBMCs came the material, which was cDNA or gDNA.

V lost 5 bases and J 1 base, leaving 22 bases between the germline ends. The CDR3 sequence is 18 residues long. From germline, CDR1 is SEHNR and CDR2 FQNEAQ (reference sequence). In the original workflow: Amplified reference gene primers provided the basis for estimating nucleated cell counts. The data were produced by immunoSEQ multiplex PCR, yet TCRdb's version contains in-frame clones alone and is incomplete. V and J calls and clone size come straight from that table; D and trimming were deduced from the DNA. There are 130,000 to 150,000 clones in the sample; over 80% occur only once, and 1.5% to 2% lies in the top ten.

The chain recombines TRBV7-9 with TRBJ2-3; TRBD2 is a possible D gene (5 bases). Sequencing input: peripheral blood. The origin of this receptor is a woman in her forties or fifties with acute or convalescent COVID-19. CDR3 amino acids: CASSLGLQEFSGTDTQYF. CDR3 nucleotide sequence: TGTGCCAGCAGCCTAGGACTCCAAGAATTTTCGGGCACAGATACGCAGTATTTT.